This T cell receptor (beta chain) was sequenced during a study of response to subunit inactivated influenza vaccine. From the RT-PCR reads, TCRdb called clonotypes with MiXCR, one entry per CDR3 protein. Of just under 250,000 distinct CDR3 sequences listed, 12% are singletons. Germline V lookup: CDR1 SGHTA, CDR2 FQGNSA. With 5 bases removed from V and 3 bases from J, the gap between germline ends came to 11 bases. This CDR3 has 13 residues. Study findings and constraints: Authors suggested each seasonal influenza vaccination recruits few new T cells.

About this clonotype: Its matching antigen is unknown.

The chain links TRBV7-2 to TRBJ2-7; possible D gene TRBD2, 6 bases. This material consisted of non-naive T cells sorted from PBMCs, taken about 14 days before vaccination. The source is a man aged 45-65 years who received an inactivated influenza vaccine. The DNA for the CDR3 is TGTGCCAGCAGCGCCCGGAGGGACTACGAGCAGTACTTC. Translation: CASSARRDYEQYF.